The 22 T cell receptor beta chains below were found in one sample sequenced in a study of blood T cell repertoires in COVID-19. Some clones are missing from TCRdb's copy, which holds only in-frame ones; the method was immunoSEQ multiplex PCR. The table lists roughly 150,000 clones, approximately 84% of them singletons. The sequenced material came from peripheral blood. Receptors originate from a woman aged 55-70 years with COVID-19, enrolled during active disease.

A word on this clone: Other DNA sequences in this sample translate to the same CDR3. CDR3 DNA: TGTGCCAGCAGCTTAGCCGGACAGCTTACCTCCTACAATGAGCAGTTCTTC. Translation: CASSLAGQLTSYNEQFF. This rearrangement joins TRBV11-3 to TRBJ2-1; possibly TRBD1 for D (6 bases). The CDR3 length is 17 residues. Germline-derived CDR1 and CDR2 are SGHNT and YENEEA. Deletions cut 1 base from V and 0 bases from J, with 13 bases between.

The J gene is TRBJ1-1, the V gene TRBV7-9; D not certain. CDR1 and CDR2 (germline): SEHNR, FQNEAQ (reference sequence). The CDR3 length is 13 residues. V was clipped by 5 bases and J by 6 bases, with 13 bases between them. CDR3 loop: CASSPYGGAEAFF. CDR3 coding DNA: TGTGCCAGCAGCCCCTACGGCGGGGCTGAAGCTTTCTTT.

The count of this clone is one. The rearrangement uses TRBV20-1 and TRBJ2-1; 8 positions agree with TRBD2. Germline CDR1 is DFQATT and CDR2 is SNEGSKA (reference sequence). CDR3 size: 16 residues. Losses at the gene ends were 3 bases for V and 4 bases for J; bases not matched to a gene: 11. CDR3 nucleotide sequence: TGCAGTGCTAGTGGCTCTATAGCGGGACTATACAATGAGCAGTTCTTC. Translating gives CSASGSIAGLYNEQFF.

The rearrangement joins TRBV6-1 to TRBJ1-3; 8 bases align to TRBD1. Looked up from germline, CDR1 is MNHNS and CDR2 is SASEGT. The length of the CDR3 is 15 residues. V lost 3 bases, J lost 0 bases, and 1 base stayed unmatched. The CDR3 spells CASSDTGGSGNTIYF. CDR3 coding DNA: TGTGCCAGCAGTGACACAGGGGGCTCTGGAAACACCATATATTTT.

The chain is built from TRBV11-2 and TRBJ1-4; TRBD1 matches at 9 bases. Germline trimming cut 1 base from V and 8 bases from J; bases unmatched to any gene: 2. The CDR3 is 14 amino acids. From germline, CDR1 is SGHAT and CDR2 FQNNGV. The CDR3 is CASSLAGTGEKLFF. The CDR3 DNA sequence: TGTGCCAGCAGCTTAGCTGGGACAGGGGAAAAACTGTTTTTT.

The chain couples TRBV18 to TRBJ1-2; D is unclear. Germline loops: CDR1 KGHSH, CDR2 LQKENI. The V and J ends lost 1 base and 4 bases respectively, with 10 bases between them. This CDR3 spans 14 amino acids. CDR3 sequence: CASSPRIEVYGYTF. The DNA of the CDR3 is TGTGCCAGCTCACCACGAATCGAGGTCTATGGCTACACCTTC.

The chain joins TRBV2 to TRBJ1-2, with D unclear. This CDR3 is 13 amino acids long. V was pared by 3 bases and J by 5 bases, with 10 bases between. In germline, CDR1 is SNHLY, CDR2 FYNNEI. CDR3 in amino acids: CASSDRTSYGYTF. CDR3 nucleotide sequence: TGTGCCAGCAGTGACAGGACTTCTTATGGCTACACCTTC.

The J gene is TRBJ1-1, the V gene TRBV11-2; 9 bases are a match to TRBD1. This CDR3 region has 18 residues. Unmatched junction bases numbered 10, after V lost 1 base and J lost 1 base. Germline CDR1 and CDR2: SGHAT and FQNNGV. The CDR3, as DNA: TGTGCCAGCAGCTTAGTGGTGGTTGGGACAGGGCAGAACACTGAAGCTTTCTTT. Translation: CASSLVVVGTGQNTEAFF.

The CDR3 DNA reads as TGTGCCAGCAGCTCCCTTAGCCCGCTTAATTCACCCCTCCACTTT. Amino acids: CASSSLSPLNSPLHF. The V and J genes are TRBV7-6 and TRBJ1-6; D remains unclear. This CDR3 region has 15 residues. From germline, CDR1 is SGHVS and CDR2 FNYEAQ. Trimming took off 4 bases at V and 6 bases at J, with 13 bases between the two ends.

The rearrangement joins TRBV14 to TRBJ1-2; the match to TRBD1 covers 7 bases. V lost 1 base and J lost 1; bases outside the gene matches: 6. Germline V gene sequence: CDR1 SGHDN, CDR2 FVKESK. The CDR3 loop spans 16 amino acids. CDR3 nucleotide sequence: TGTGCCAGCAGCCAAGTATCGGGACAGATTAACTATGGCTACACCTTC. The encoded protein is CASSQVSGQINYGYTF.

This sequence joins TRBV5-1 and TRBJ2-1; D is uncertain. The germline V and J ends were trimmed by 3 bases and 0 bases, with 10 bases remaining between them. In germline, CDR1 is SGHRS, CDR2 YFSETQ. This CDR3 region has 15 residues. In DNA, the CDR3 is TGCGCCAGCAGCTCCAACTACCCCTCCTACAATGAGCAGTTCTTC. It is translated as CASSSNYPSYNEQFF.

The V call is TRBV6-4, the J call TRBJ2-1; D may be TRBD1 (6 bases). CDR1 and CDR2 from the germline V gene are MRHNA and SNTAGT. The CDR3 length is 13 residues. Trimming shortened V by 9 bases and J by 12 bases, and 21 bases separated the two germline ends. CDR3 sequence reads: CASSTGRTPRQFF. In DNA form, the CDR3 reads TGTGCCAGTTCGACAGGCCGAACGCCGCGGCAGTTCTTC.

This clone was observed a single time. The V and J genes are TRBV5-6 and TRBJ1-4, with 7 positions matching TRBD1. The junction had 9 bases not matched to a gene; V was cut back by 0 bases and J by 4 bases. The CDR3 runs 17 residues. Looked up from germline, CDR1 is SGHDT and CDR2 is YYEEEE. CDR3: CASSLGQGFSGNEKLFF. Written as DNA, the CDR3 is TGTGCCAGCAGCTTGGGACAGGGATTTTCGGGTAATGAAAAACTGTTTTTT. Looking up the rest from reference TRBV5-6 and TRBJ1-4 gives the full variable domain: DAGVTQSPTHLIKTRGQQVTLRCSPKSGHDTVSWYQQALGQGPQFIFQYYEEEERQRGNFPDRFSGHQFPNYSSELNVNALLLGDSALYLCASSLGQGFSGNEKLFFGSGTQLSVL.

The chain links TRBV7-3 to TRBJ2-5; 7 bases fit TRBD2. The germline V gene has CDR1 SGHTA and CDR2 FQGTGA. The trim removed 5 bases at V and 2 bases at J, leaving 5 bases unmatched. This CDR3 contains 14 residues. CDR3 sequence: CASSQGGRQETQYF. The CDR3 DNA sequence: TGTGCCAGCAGCCAAGGCGGGAGACAAGAGACCCAGTACTTC.

The chain uses TRBV7-9 and TRBJ2-7; 7 nucleotides align to TRBD1. The V gene end was trimmed by 4 bases and the J gene end by 0 bases; junction bases not matched to a gene: 9. CDR1 and CDR2 from the germline V gene are SEHNR and FQNEAQ (reference sequence). The length of the CDR3 is 16 residues. The CDR3: CASSSPGQPSSYEQYF. The CDR3 DNA reads TGTGCCAGCAGCTCCCCGGGACAGCCAAGCTCCTACGAGCAGTACTTC.

This clone was found a few times. The genes are TRBV6-1 and TRBJ2-7; D may be TRBD1 (6 bases). Germline CDR1 MNHNS, CDR2 SASEGT. CDR3 length: 15 amino acids. The V end lost 1 base, the J end lost 0 bases, and 10 bases lay between the germline ends. In DNA form, the CDR3 reads TGTGCCAGCAGTGAAGTCGACAGGTCCTCCTACGAGCAGTACGTC. It specifies CASSEVDRSSYEQYV.

This clone was observed at least ten times. The J gene is TRBJ2-7, the V gene TRBV15, with D tentatively TRBD1 (5 bases). The CDR3 has 16 residues. Germline CDR1 and CDR2: LNHNV and YYDKDF (reference sequence). V was shortened by 0 bases and J by 0 bases, with 12 bases between the two germline ends. The CDR3 region is CATSREWPQGSYEQYF. The DNA of the CDR3 is TGTGCCACCAGCAGAGAATGGCCGCAGGGCTCCTACGAGCAGTACTTC.

The chain's CDR3 is CASSPLAGGAQNIQYF. The CDR3 DNA sequence: TGTGCCAGCAGCCCGCTAGCGGGAGGGGCCCAAAACATTCAGTACTTC. The J gene is TRBJ2-4, the V gene TRBV7-8, with TRBD2 matching over 12 bases. After removal of 5 bases from V and 5 bases from J, the junction contained 7 bases not matched to a gene. Germline CDR1 SGHVS, CDR2 FQNEAQ. The CDR3 has 16 amino acids.

This chain links TRBV15 with TRBJ2-5; the D gene is possibly TRBD1 (5 bases). The CDR3 covers 13 residues. Germline-derived CDR1 and CDR2 are LNHNV and YYDKDF (reference sequence). V was shortened by 4 bases and J by 4 bases, with 10 bases between the two germline ends. The CDR3 protein is CATSTRVPETQYF. CDR3 in DNA: TGTGCCACCAGCACCAGGGTCCCAGAGACCCAGTACTTC.

The rearrangement joins TRBV19 to TRBJ2-7, with 7 bases matching TRBD1. V trimming: 7 bases; J trimming: 3 bases; junction bases outside the gene matches: 6. CDR1 and CDR2 (germline): LNHDA, SQIVND (reference sequence). CDR3 length: 13 residues. CDR3 DNA sequence: TGTGCCAGTAACGGCGACAGGGACTACGAGCAGTACTTC. This codes for CASNGDRDYEQYF. Full variable domain (rest looked up from reference TRBV19 and TRBJ2-7): DGGITQSPKYLFRKEGQNVTLSCEQNLNHDAMYWYRQDPGQGLRLIYYSQIVNDFQKGDIAEGYSVSREKKESFPLTVTSAQKNPTAFYLCASNGDRDYEQYFGPGTRLTVT.

This clone occurred a few times. The chain couples TRBV9 to TRBJ1-2; D perhaps matches TRBD1 (5 bases). CDR1 is SGDLS, CDR2 YYNGEE, per germline. The CDR3 consists of 14 residues. Trimming stripped 3 bases from V and 4 bases from J, with 13 bases between. The CDR3 spells CASSGTQATYGYTF. The CDR3 region has the DNA TGTGCCAGCAGCGGAACACAGGCTACCTATGGCTACACCTTC.

The chain combines TRBV10-2 with TRBJ1-5, with 8 bases identical to TRBD1. The V gene end was trimmed by 9 bases and the J gene end by 10 bases; junction bases not matched to a gene: 14. The length of the CDR3 is 14 residues. From germline, CDR1 is WSHSY and CDR2 SAAADI. CDR3 sequence reads: CASNDRGNSSPQHF. In DNA, the CDR3 is TGCGCCAGTAACGACAGGGGAAACTCCAGCCCCCAGCATTTT.